The 2 T cell receptor beta chains below come from one sample, sequenced in a study of blood T cell repertoires in COVID-19 (dated by TCRdb to 2019 to 2021). The library was built by means of the immunoSEQ multiplex PCR assay. TCRdb took over this immuneACCESS table, retaining in-frame rearrangements with V and J assigned. Such tables are incomplete; in checked studies, under half of the missing clones stem from an unresolved V gene, and the remainder is unexplained. The table for this sample lists about 290,000 clones; 85% of them were counted only once. Together, the top ten hold around 4.1% of the sample. Sequenced input: peripheral blood. The receptor set was obtained from a woman aged 45-65 years with active or convalescent COVID-19.

CDR3 bases: TGTGCCAGCAGTCTATTACCAGGGGGGGCTTTCTTT. Its protein is CASSLLPGGAFF. This chain links TRBV28 with TRBJ1-1; 7 positions agree with TRBD1. The CDR3 runs to 12 residues. The germline V gene encodes CDR1 MDHEN and CDR2 SYDVKM. J lost 11 bases, V lost 5 bases, and 8 bases had no gene match.

The V call is TRBV6-4, the J call TRBJ1-5; 8 bases are shared with TRBD1. This CDR3 is built from 14 residues. CDR1 and CDR2 (germline): MRHNA, SNTAGT. With V trimmed by 9 bases and J by 2 bases, 6 bases remained unmatched. The CDR3 DNA follows: TGTGCCAGATCGACAGGGGACGGCAATCAGCCCCAGCATTTT. As protein: CARSTGDGNQPQHF.